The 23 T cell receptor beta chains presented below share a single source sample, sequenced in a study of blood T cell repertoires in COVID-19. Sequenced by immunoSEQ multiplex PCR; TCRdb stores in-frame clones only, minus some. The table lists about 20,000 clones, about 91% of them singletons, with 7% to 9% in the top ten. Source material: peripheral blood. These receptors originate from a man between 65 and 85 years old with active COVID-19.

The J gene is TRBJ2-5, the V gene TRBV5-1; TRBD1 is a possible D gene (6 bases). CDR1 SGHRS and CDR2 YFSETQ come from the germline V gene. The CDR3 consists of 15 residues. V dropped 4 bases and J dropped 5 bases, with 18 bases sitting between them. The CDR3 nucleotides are TGCGCCAGCAGCCGGTTGGGGGCGACAGGTGAGACCCAGTACTTC. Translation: CASSRLGATGETQYF.

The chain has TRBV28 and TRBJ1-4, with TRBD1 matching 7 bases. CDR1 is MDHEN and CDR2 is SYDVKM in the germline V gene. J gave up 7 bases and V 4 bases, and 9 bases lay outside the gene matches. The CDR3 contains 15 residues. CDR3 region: CASSWRGLVGEKLFF. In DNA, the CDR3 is TGTGCCAGCAGTTGGAGGGGGCTGGTAGGTGAAAAACTGTTTTTT.

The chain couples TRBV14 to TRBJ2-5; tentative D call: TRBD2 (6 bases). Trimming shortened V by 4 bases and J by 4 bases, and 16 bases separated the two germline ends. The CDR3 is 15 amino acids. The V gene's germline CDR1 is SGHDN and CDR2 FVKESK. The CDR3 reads CASSLSGRLVETQYF. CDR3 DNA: TGTGCCAGCAGCCTGAGCGGGCGTCTTGTAGAGACCCAGTACTTC.

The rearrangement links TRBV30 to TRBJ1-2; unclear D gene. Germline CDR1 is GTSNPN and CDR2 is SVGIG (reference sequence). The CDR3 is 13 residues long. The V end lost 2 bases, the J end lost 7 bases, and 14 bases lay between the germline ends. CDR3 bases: TGTGCCTGGAGTCTAGACGGGTTGGCTGGCTACACCTTC. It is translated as CAWSLDGLAGYTF.

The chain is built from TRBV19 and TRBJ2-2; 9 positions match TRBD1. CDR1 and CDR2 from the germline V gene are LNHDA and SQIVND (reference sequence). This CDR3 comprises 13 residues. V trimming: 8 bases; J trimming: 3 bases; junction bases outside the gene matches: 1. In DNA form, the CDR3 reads TGTGCCAGTGGGACAGGGTACACCGGGGAGCTGTTTTTT. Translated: CASGTGYTGELFF. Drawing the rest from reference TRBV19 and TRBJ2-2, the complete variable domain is DGGITQSPKYLFRKEGQNVTLSCEQNLNHDAMYWYRQDPGQGLRLIYYSQIVNDFQKGDIAEGYSVSREKKESFPLTVTSAQKNPTAFYLCASGTGYTGELFFGEGSRLTVL.

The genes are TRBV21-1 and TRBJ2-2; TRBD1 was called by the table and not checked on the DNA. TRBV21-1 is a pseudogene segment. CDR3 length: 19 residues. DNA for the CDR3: TGTGCCAGCAGCACCCCTCGGGCACAGGGTGGGACCAACACCGGGGAGCTGTTTTTT. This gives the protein CASSTPRAQGGTNTGELFF.

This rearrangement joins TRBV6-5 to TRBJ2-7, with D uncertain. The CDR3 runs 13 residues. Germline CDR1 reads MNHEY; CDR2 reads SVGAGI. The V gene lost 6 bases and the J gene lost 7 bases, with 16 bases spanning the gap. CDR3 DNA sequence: TGTGCCAGCAGGTCAGGCCCTTTTACGGAGCAGTACTTC. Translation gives CASRSGPFTEQYF.

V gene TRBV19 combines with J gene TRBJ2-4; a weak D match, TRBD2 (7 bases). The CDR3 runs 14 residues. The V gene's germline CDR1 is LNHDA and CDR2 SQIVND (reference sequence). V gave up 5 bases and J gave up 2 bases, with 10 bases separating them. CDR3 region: CASSGGATKNIQYF. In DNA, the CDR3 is TGTGCCAGTAGTGGGGGGGCGACCAAAAACATTCAGTACTTC.

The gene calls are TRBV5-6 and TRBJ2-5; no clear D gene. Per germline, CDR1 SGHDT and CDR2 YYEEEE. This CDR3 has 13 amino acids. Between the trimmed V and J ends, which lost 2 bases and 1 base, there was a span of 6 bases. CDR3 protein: CASSLDTQETQYF. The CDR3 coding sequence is TGTGCCAGCAGCTTAGACACCCAAGAGACCCAGTACTTC.

The CDR3 DNA sequence: TGTGCCAGCTCACCGGGAGGTATTAGCTACGAGCAGTACTTC. This sequence encodes CASSPGGISYEQYF. V and J are TRBV18 and TRBJ2-7; possible D gene TRBD2, 6 bases. Trimming took off 3 bases at V and 3 bases at J, with 12 bases between the two ends. The CDR3 consists of 14 residues. Germline V gives CDR1 KGHSH, CDR2 LQKENI.

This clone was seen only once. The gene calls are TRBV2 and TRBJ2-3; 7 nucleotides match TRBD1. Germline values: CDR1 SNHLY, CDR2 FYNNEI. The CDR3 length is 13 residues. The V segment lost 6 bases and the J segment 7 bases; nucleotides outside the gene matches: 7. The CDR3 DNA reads TGTGCCAGCAGCACTACGACAGGGAATACGCAGTATTTT. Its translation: CASSTTTGNTQYF.

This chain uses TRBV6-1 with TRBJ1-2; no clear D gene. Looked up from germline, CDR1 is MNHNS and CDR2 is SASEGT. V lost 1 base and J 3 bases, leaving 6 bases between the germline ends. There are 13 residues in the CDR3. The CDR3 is CASSEGAYYGYTF. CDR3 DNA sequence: TGTGCCAGCAGTGAAGGGGCATACTATGGCTACACCTTC.

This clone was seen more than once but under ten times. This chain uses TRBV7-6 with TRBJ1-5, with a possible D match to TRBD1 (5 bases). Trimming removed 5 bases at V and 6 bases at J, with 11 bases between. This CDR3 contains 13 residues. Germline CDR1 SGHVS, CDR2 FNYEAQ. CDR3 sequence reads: CASSPAGGQPQHF. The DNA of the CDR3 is TGTGCCAGCAGCCCGGCGGGGGGTCAGCCCCAGCATTTT.

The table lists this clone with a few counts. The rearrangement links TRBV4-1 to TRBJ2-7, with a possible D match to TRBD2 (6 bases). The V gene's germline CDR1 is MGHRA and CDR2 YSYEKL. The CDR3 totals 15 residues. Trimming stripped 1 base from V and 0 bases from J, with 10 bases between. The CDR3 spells CASSQVYGSSYEQYF. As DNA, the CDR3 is TGCGCCAGCAGCCAAGTTTACGGGAGCTCCTACGAGCAGTACTTC.

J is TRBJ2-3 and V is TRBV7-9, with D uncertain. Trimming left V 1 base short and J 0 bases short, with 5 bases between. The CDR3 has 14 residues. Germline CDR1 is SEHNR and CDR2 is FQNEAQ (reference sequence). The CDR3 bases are TGTGCCAGCAGCTTAGAGACTAGCACAGATACGCAGTATTTT. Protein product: CASSLETSTDTQYF.

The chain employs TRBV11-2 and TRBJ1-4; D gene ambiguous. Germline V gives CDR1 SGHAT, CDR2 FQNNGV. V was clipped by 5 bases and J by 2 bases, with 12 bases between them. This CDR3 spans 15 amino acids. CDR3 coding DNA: TGTGCCAGCAGCCGAGACGGAGTTACTAATGAAAAACTGTTTTTT. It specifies CASSRDGVTNEKLFF.

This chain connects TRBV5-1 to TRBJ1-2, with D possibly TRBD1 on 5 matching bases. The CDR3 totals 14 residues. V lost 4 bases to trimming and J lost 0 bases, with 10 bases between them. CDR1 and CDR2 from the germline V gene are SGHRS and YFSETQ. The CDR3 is CASSPGHTNYGYTF. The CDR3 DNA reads TGCGCCAGCAGCCCCGGACACACTAACTATGGCTACACCTTC.

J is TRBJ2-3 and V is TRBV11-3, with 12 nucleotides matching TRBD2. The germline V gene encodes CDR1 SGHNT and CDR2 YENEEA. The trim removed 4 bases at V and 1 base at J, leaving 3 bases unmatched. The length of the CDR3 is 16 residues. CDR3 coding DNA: TGTGCCAGCAGCTGGACTAGCGGGGAGGGCACAGATACGCAGTATTTT. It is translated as CASSWTSGEGTDTQYF. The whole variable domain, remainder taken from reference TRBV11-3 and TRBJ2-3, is EAGVVQSPRYKIIEKKQPVAFWCNPISGHNTLYWYLQNLGQGPELLIRYENEEAVDDSQLPKDRFSAERLKGVDSTLKIQPAELGDSAVYLCASSWTSGEGTDTQYFGPGTRLTVL.

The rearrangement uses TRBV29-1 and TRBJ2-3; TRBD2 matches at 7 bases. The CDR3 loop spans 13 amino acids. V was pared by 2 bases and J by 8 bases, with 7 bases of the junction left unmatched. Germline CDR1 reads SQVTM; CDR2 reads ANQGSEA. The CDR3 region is CSVELAARGTQYF. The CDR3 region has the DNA TGCAGCGTTGAACTAGCGGCAAGAGGTACGCAGTATTTT.

The DNA for the CDR3 is TGTGCCAGCAGCTTAAGCCTAGCGGGAGCCGAGCAGTACTTC. This sequence encodes CASSLSLAGAEQYF. V is TRBV11-2 and J is TRBJ2-7; 10 positions match TRBD2. The V gene's germline CDR1 is SGHAT and CDR2 FQNNGV. The CDR3 extends over 14 amino acids. With V trimmed by 2 bases and J by 6 bases, 4 bases remained unmatched.

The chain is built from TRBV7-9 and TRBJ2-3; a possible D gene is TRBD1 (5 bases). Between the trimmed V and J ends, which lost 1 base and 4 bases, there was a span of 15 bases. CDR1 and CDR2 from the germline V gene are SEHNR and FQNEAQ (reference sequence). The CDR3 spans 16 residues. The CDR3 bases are TGTGCCAGCAGCTTAGGGCAGGGTCTTAGGGCAGATACGCAGTATTTT. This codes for CASSLGQGLRADTQYF.

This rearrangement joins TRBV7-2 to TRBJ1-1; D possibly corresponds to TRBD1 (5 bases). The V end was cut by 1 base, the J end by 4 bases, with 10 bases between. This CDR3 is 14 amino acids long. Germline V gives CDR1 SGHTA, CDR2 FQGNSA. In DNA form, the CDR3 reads TGTGCCAGCAGCTTAGTGGGCAGGGCCACTGAAGCTTTCTTT. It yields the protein CASSLVGRATEAFF.

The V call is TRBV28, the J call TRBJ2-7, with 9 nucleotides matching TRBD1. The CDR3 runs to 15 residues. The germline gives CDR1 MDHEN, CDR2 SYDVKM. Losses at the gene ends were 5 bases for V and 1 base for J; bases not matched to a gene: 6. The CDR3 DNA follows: TGTGCCAGCAGTGTACAGGGGGCCCTTTCCTACGAGCAGTACTTC. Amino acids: CASSVQGALSYEQYF.